A single sample is the source of the 19 T cell receptor beta chains below, sequenced in a study of blood T cells in healthy people across ages. A second roughly 6 to 12 cycle PCR used barcoded and J-beta primers. Each CDR3 protein gets one entry after TCRdb re-called the 5' RACE reads with MiXCR. The table records 780,000 or so distinct CDR3 sequences, 25% of them present only once. In addition, the sample was reused for a study of T cells of mothers and their children.

What was sequenced was blood. The receptors shown here come from a boy aged 5-17 years in good health.

This clonotype was recorded many times. The chain is built from TRBV7-3 and TRBJ2-5; 10 positions agree with TRBD2. The J call is in doubt because the DNA end fits TRBJ2-1 better. In germline, CDR1 is SGHTA, CDR2 FQGTGA. This CDR3 region has 16 residues. CDR3 nucleotide sequence: TGTGCCAGCAGCCTCACGGGTAGCGGGGGGCTGGCCGAGCAGTTCTTC. This codes for CASSLTGSGGLAEQFF.

The sample holds a few counts of this clonotype. V gene TRBV29-1 combines with J gene TRBJ2-3; no clear D. This CDR3 is 13 amino acids long. CDR1 is SQVTM and CDR2 is ANQGSEA in the germline V gene. Trimming pared 7 bases from V and 1 base from J, leaving 12 bases between. The CDR3 sequence is CSDNKVGTDTQYF. In nucleotides, the CDR3 is TGCAGCGATAACAAGGTTGGCACAGATACGCAGTATTTT.

The chain joins TRBV6-2 or TRBV6-3 to TRBJ2-2; no definite D call. V lost 7 bases to trimming and J lost 0 bases, with 18 bases between them. Germline loops: CDR1 MNHEY, CDR2 SVGEGT. There are 17 residues in the CDR3. The CDR3 loop reads CASTATRLDANTGELFF. CDR3 sequence (DNA): TGTGCCAGCACCGCCACGAGGCTAGATGCGAACACCGGGGAGCTGTTTTTT.

The chain links TRBV6-2 or TRBV6-3 to TRBJ2-5, with TRBD2 identical over 10 bases. The J call is doubtful: the DNA matches TRBJ2-7 better. The CDR3 loop spans 15 amino acids. CDR1 is MNHEY, CDR2 SVGEGT, per germline. DNA of the CDR3: TGTGCCAGCAGGGGGCTAGCGGGAGCGTCCTACGAGCAGTACTTC. It encodes CASRGLAGASYEQYF.

This clonotype was seen more than once but under ten times. The chain has TRBV4-1 and TRBJ2-7; the match to TRBD1 covers 11 bases. Germline-derived CDR1 and CDR2 are MGHRA and YSYEKL. After removal of 1 base from V and 2 bases from J, the junction contained 1 base not matched to a gene. CDR3 size: 15 residues. CDR3 sequence: CASSQAGQGAYEQYF. In DNA, the CDR3 is TGCGCCAGCAGCCAAGCGGGACAGGGGGCCTACGAGCAGTACTTC.

This clonotype was detected a few times. The rearrangement links TRBV13 to TRBJ2-5; TRBD1 might be the D (5 bases). The J call could be wrong; TRBJ2-1 is a better fit for the DNA end. In germline, CDR1 is PRHDT, CDR2 FYEKMQ (reference sequence). This CDR3 region has 12 residues. The DNA of the CDR3 is TGTGCCAGCAGCTCAGGGCCCGATGAGCAGTTCTTC. As protein: CASSSGPDEQFF.

This clonotype appeared a few times. At one end, the junction sequence differs from germline, possibly due to a read error. The chain joins TRBV5-1 to TRBJ2-5; D not resolved. The germline V gene has CDR1 SGHRS and CDR2 YFSETQ. The CDR3 is 15 amino acids. CDR3 amino acids: CASSLDTTSAEIQYF. Written as DNA, the CDR3 is TGCGCCAGCAGCTTGGACACCACTTCGGCCGAGATCCAGTACTTC.

This clonotype was seen a handful of times. The chain has TRBV6-5 and TRBJ1-4, with D hard to call. The CDR3 consists of 16 residues. V lost 2 bases and J lost 0, with 10 bases in between. Germline V gene sequence: CDR1 MNHEY, CDR2 SVGAGI. The CDR3 region has the DNA TGTGCCAGCAGTTACGAGGCACCTGCAACTAATGAAAAACTGTTTTTT. Its translation is CASSYEAPATNEKLFF.

This clonotype was detected a few times. V is TRBV7-2 and J is TRBJ2-1, with TRBD2 matching over 12 bases. The germline gives CDR1 SGHTA, CDR2 FQGNSA. The J segment lost 0 bases and the V segment lost 4 bases, leaving 10 bases of the junction unmatched. The CDR3 totals 19 residues. CDR3 DNA sequence: TGTGCCAGCAGCTCCCCAGAACTAGCGGGGGGCCGCTCCTACAATGAGCAGTTCTTC. It codes for CASSSPELAGGRSYNEQFF.

In its sample, this clonotype was seen a few times. The genes are TRBV24-1 and TRBJ1-5, with D possibly being TRBD1 (5 bases). CDR3 length equals 17 residues. Germline CDR1 is KGHDR and CDR2 is SFDVKD. V was trimmed by 2 bases and J by 5 bases, leaving 18 bases between them. The CDR3 protein is CATSDSIGAATYQPQHF. The CDR3 DNA reads as TGTGCCACCAGTGATTCGATAGGGGCCGCAACATATCAGCCCCAGCATTTT.

The chain links TRBV20-1 to TRBJ2-3; 9 nucleotides match TRBD2. With V trimmed by 6 bases and J by 4 bases, 11 bases remained unmatched. This CDR3 comprises 15 residues. Germline V gene sequence: CDR1 DFQATT, CDR2 SNEGSKA (reference sequence). In nucleotides, the CDR3 is TGCAGTGCACCGGTTGGGACTAGCAAGGCAGATACGCAGTATTTT. It encodes CSAPVGTSKADTQYF.

In this sample, this clonotype turned up a few times. The chain employs TRBV5-1 and TRBJ2-7; TRBD2 agrees at 12 bases. The CDR3 sequence is 16 residues long. Germline-derived CDR1 and CDR2 are SGHRS and YFSETQ. Trimming took 4 bases from V and 4 from J; bases not matched to a gene: 9. CDR3 sequence: CASSPPGLAGQYEQYF. The CDR3 DNA follows: TGCGCCAGCAGCCCCCCCGGACTAGCGGGACAATACGAGCAGTACTTC.

This chain links TRBV9 with TRBJ1-2; no definite D call. V lost 3 bases to trimming and J lost 5 bases, with 17 bases between them. The CDR3 length is 15 residues. Per germline, CDR1 SGDLS and CDR2 YYNGEE. This CDR3 reads CASSASPGKGYGYTF. The CDR3 DNA sequence: TGTGCCAGCAGCGCCTCCCCCGGGAAGGGATATGGCTACACCTTC.

The chain uses TRBV20-1 and TRBJ2-1, with D tentatively TRBD2 (6 bases). Germline CDR1 DFQATT, CDR2 SNEGSKA (reference sequence). Deletions cut 4 bases from V and 8 bases from J, with 21 bases between. The CDR3 consists of 15 residues. The CDR3 coding sequence is TGCAGTGCTATGTCCCGGGACTTCATAGCATATGAGCAGTTCTTC. Translation: CSAMSRDFIAYEQFF.

The CDR3 region is CSATYHGLAGRNEQFF. The DNA of the CDR3 is TGCAGTGCTACCTACCATGGACTAGCCGGCCGGAATGAGCAGTTCTTC. The chain employs TRBV20-1 and TRBJ2-1; 8 nucleotides line up with TRBD2. CDR3 length: 16 amino acids. CDR1 is DFQATT and CDR2 is SNEGSKA in the germline V gene (reference sequence). Losses at the gene ends were 4 bases for V and 7 bases for J; bases not matched to a gene: 15.

As to this clonotype: Compared with germline, one end of the junction differs, possibly owing to a read error. V is TRBV27 and J is TRBJ2-2; TRBD2 might be the D (7 bases). Germline CDR1 and CDR2: MNHEY and SMNVEV (reference sequence). The CDR3 covers 14 residues. The CDR3 DNA is TGTGTCAGCAGCGGGACAACTAACACCGGGGAGCTGTTTTTT. Its protein is CVSSGTTNTGELFF.

This sequence joins TRBV6-2 or TRBV6-3 and TRBJ2-5; D is possibly TRBD2 (6 bases). This CDR3 contains 12 residues. Trimming stripped 5 bases from V and 5 bases from J, with 9 bases between. From germline, CDR1 is MNHEY and CDR2 SVGEGT. The CDR3 DNA is TGTGCCAGCAGTCTAGGGACTGAGACCCAGTACTTC. Protein product: CASSLGTETQYF.

This clonotype was counted a few times. The rearrangement links TRBV2 to TRBJ2-1, with 9 bases identical to TRBD2. The V and J ends lost 8 bases and 9 bases, in that order; junction bases with no gene match: 8. From germline, CDR1 is SNHLY and CDR2 FYNNEI. The CDR3 totals 13 residues. The CDR3 coding sequence is TGTGCCAGCGGGATAGCGGGAGTTGCTGAGCAGTTCTTC. Encoded protein: CASGIAGVAEQFF.

This clonotype was counted a few times. V gene TRBV6-2 or TRBV6-3 combines with J gene TRBJ2-7; D gene uncertain. This CDR3 is built from 13 residues. Germline V gives CDR1 MNHEY, CDR2 SVGEGT. The germline V and J ends were trimmed by 3 bases and 2 bases, with 8 bases remaining between them. CDR3 region: CASSYDATYEQYF. CDR3 sequence (DNA): TGTGCCAGCAGTTATGATGCGACCTACGAGCAGTACTTC.